This T cell receptor beta chain was profiled in a study of blood T cell repertoires in COVID-19. Study background: In each case, the material was cDNA or gDNA derived from T cells, B-cell-depleted T cells, or PBMCs.

Germline assignment: CDR1 SEHNR and CDR2 FQNEAQ (reference sequence). Between the trimmed V and J ends, which lost 8 bases and 5 bases, there was a span of 16 bases. The CDR3 runs 13 residues. In the original analysis: Estimation of nucleated cell counts was performed using reference gene primer amplification. Generated by immunoSEQ multiplex PCR, the TCRdb table keeps only in-frame clones and is missing some. That table furnishes V, J and clone size, whereas the DNA furnished D and trimming. The sample lists a few hundred thousand clones, approximately 84% occurring once. The source material was peripheral blood. This TCR was sampled from a man aged 50-60 years who had recovered from COVID-19. V is TRBV7-9 and J is TRBJ2-7, with D tentatively TRBD1 (6 bases). Here the CDR3 reads CASSIGGRDEQYF. The CDR3, as DNA: TGTGCCAGCTCCATTGGGGGCAGGGACGAGCAGTACTTC.